These 18 T cell receptor beta chains were sequenced from one sample in a study of T cells in Graves' hyperthyroidism and ophthalmopathy. The source material, RNA transcripts, was used to amplify TCR beta CDR3 regions. The HTBI primer set drove a first-round RT-PCR of the TCR CDR3. MiXCR was run by TCRdb on the multiplex PCR reads, yielding one entry per CDR3 protein. The data contain more than 450,000 distinct CDR3 sequences, less than 15% of them singletons. What was sequenced was blood. These TCRs come from a middle-aged woman with Graves' hyperthyroidism.

Of note for this clonotype: A read error may be the cause here, since a much bigger clone is one base away. This chain uses TRBV18 with TRBJ2-7; TRBD1 aligns across 11 bases. Germline-derived CDR1 and CDR2 are KGHSH and LQKENI. This CDR3 region has 16 residues. CDR3 protein: CASPPVAGQGVDEQYF. As DNA, the CDR3 is TGTGCCAGCCCACCAGTGGCGGGACAGGGGGTCGACGAGCAGTACTTC.

This chain connects TRBV28 to TRBJ1-1; 7 bases map to TRBD1. Germline-derived CDR1 and CDR2 are MDHEN and SYDVKM. The J segment lost 5 bases and the V segment lost 7 bases, leaving 4 bases of the junction unmatched. The CDR3 covers 12 residues. CDR3 sequence reads: CASTPGGTEAFF. CDR3 in DNA: TGTGCCAGCACCCCAGGGGGAACTGAAGCTTTCTTT.

A few counts support this clonotype. V gene TRBV18 combines with J gene TRBJ2-3, with 14 bases aligning to TRBD2. From germline, CDR1 is KGHSH and CDR2 LQKENI. V trimming: 0 bases; J trimming: 4 bases; junction bases outside the gene matches: 3. The CDR3 covers 17 residues. The CDR3 here is CASSPPGLAGVADTQYF. The CDR3 DNA reads as TGTGCCAGCTCACCACCGGGACTAGCGGGAGTAGCAGATACGCAGTATTTT.

This clonotype was detected only a few times. The CDR3 region has the DNA TGTGCCAGTAGTACAGATATGTTCGCTGGCAATGAGCAGTTCTTC. Protein sequence: CASSTDMFAGNEQFF. The chain links TRBV19 to TRBJ2-1; no clear D. The CDR3 covers 15 residues. V lost 4 bases to trimming and J lost 6 bases, with 16 bases between them. Germline assignment: CDR1 LNHDA and CDR2 SQIVND (reference sequence).

This clonotype was observed a few times. With a much larger clone just one base away, this may be a read error. The chain recombines TRBV5-1 with TRBJ2-1; TRBD2 is a possible D gene (6 bases). From germline, CDR1 is SGHRS and CDR2 YFSETQ. CDR3 size: 13 residues. Trimming took off 7 bases at V and 7 bases at J, with 15 bases between the two ends. CDR3 amino acids: CASGPGTSNEQFF. CDR3 bases: TGCGCCAGCGGCCCCGGGACTTCTAATGAGCAGTTCTTC.

This chain's CDR3 is CSAIEQGTYEQYF. The CDR3 DNA reads as TGCAGTGCTATAGAACAGGGAACCTACGAGCAGTACTTC. The genes are TRBV20-1 and TRBJ2-7; D might be TRBD1 (6 bases). Germline V CDR1 and CDR2: DFQATT, SNEGSKA (reference sequence). V lost 4 bases and J 2 bases, leaving 12 bases between the germline ends. CDR3 length: 13 amino acids.

The rearrangement links TRBV12-5 to TRBJ2-1, with TRBD2 matching over 14 bases. The CDR3 is 13 amino acids. Germline V gene data show CDR1 as LGHNT and CDR2 as FRNRAP. The CDR3 loop reads CGLPGLAGDEQFF. CDR3 nucleotides: TGTGGACTACCGGGACTAGCGGGAGATGAGCAGTTCTTC.

This clonotype was detected ten times or more. This chain joins TRBV11-2 and TRBJ1-1, with D unresolved. V was cut by 4 bases and J by 7 bases, with 13 bases left in between. This CDR3 has 13 amino acids. Germline V gene lookup returns CDR1 SGHAT and CDR2 FQNNGV. CDR3 region: CASSWSERGEAFF. In nucleotides, the CDR3 is TGTGCCAGCAGCTGGAGCGAGAGAGGTGAAGCTTTCTTT.

About this clonotype: Germline and junction disagree at one end, which may indicate a read error. The chain recombines TRBV18 with TRBJ2-7; TRBD1 aligns across 7 bases. The CDR3 covers 14 residues. Germline CDR1 KGHSH, CDR2 LQKENI. CDR3 in amino acids: CASPPREGAGEQYF. The CDR3 nucleotides are TGTGCCAGCCCACCACGTGAGGGGGCGGGTGAGCAGTACTTC.

The chain joins TRBV20-1 to TRBJ2-3; a weak D match, TRBD2 (5 bases). The germline CDR1 and CDR2 sequences are DFQATT and SNEGSKA (reference sequence). This CDR3 region has 15 residues. The ends were cut back, 4 bases at V and 7 bases at J, with 21 bases in the middle. CDR3 in amino acids: CSATRSDLAQHTQYF. DNA of the CDR3: TGCAGTGCTACCCGTTCGGACCTAGCACAACATACGCAGTATTTT.

The table lists this clonotype with a count of one. A much bigger clone sits one base away, suggesting this may be a read error. As the CDR3 is not closed by the conserved phenylalanine or tryptophan, this likely results from a read error. This chain uses TRBV11-2 with TRBJ2-5, with a possible D match to TRBD1 (5 bases). Germline V lookup: CDR1 SGHAT, CDR2 FQNNGV. V gave up 7 bases and J gave up 2 bases, with 8 bases separating them. The CDR3 runs to 12 residues. The CDR3 here is CASTGQQETQYL. CDR3 nucleotide sequence: TGTGCCAGCACCGGACAACAAGAGACCCAGTACTTA.

This clonotype appeared many times. The V and J genes are TRBV6-1 and TRBJ2-7; 7 nucleotides agree with TRBD1. CDR1 and CDR2 (germline): MNHNS, SASEGT. The J segment lost 1 base and the V segment lost 5 bases, leaving 8 bases of the junction unmatched. The CDR3 extends over 15 amino acids. CDR3 residues: CASSLGGDGSYEQYF. In DNA form, the CDR3 reads TGTGCCAGCAGTTTAGGGGGCGACGGTTCCTACGAGCAGTACTTC.

This rearrangement joins TRBV4-1 to TRBJ2-3; 11 bases are shared with TRBD2. The CDR3 length is 18 residues. With 1 base clipped from V and 6 bases from J, the junction kept 12 bases outside the gene matches. Per germline, CDR1 MGHRA and CDR2 YSYEKL. The CDR3 loop is CASSQATSGVPLTDTQYF. CDR3 coding DNA: TGCGCCAGCAGCCAAGCGACTAGCGGGGTACCCCTCACGGATACGCAGTATTTT.

This clonotype has ten or more counts. This chain uses TRBV5-1 with TRBJ2-4; D is possibly TRBD1 (6 bases). This CDR3 contains 14 residues. V lost 4 bases, J lost 8 bases, and 16 bases lay in between. CDR1 is SGHRS, CDR2 YFSETQ, per germline. The CDR3 region is CASSPGRDTDIQYF. The CDR3 DNA follows: TGCGCCAGCAGCCCCGGACGGGACACCGACATTCAGTACTTC.

This clonotype was picked up many times. This chain connects TRBV20-1 to TRBJ2-5, with D maybe TRBD2 (6 bases). CDR1 and CDR2 (germline): DFQATT, SNEGSKA (reference sequence). CDR3 size: 13 residues. Trimming removed 6 bases from V and 5 bases from J, with 16 bases in between. The CDR3 bases are TGCAGTGCCTCAGACGGGGGTGGGGAGACCCAGTACTTC. It is translated as CSASDGGGETQYF.

The V and J genes are TRBV28 and TRBJ1-5; D is unresolved. This CDR3 region has 10 residues. Between the trimmed V and J ends, which lost 10 bases and 6 bases, there was a span of 7 bases. CDR1 and CDR2 (germline): MDHEN, SYDVKM. The CDR3 loop is CATLFQPQHF. As DNA, the CDR3 is TGTGCCACCCTCTTTCAGCCCCAGCATTTT. Full variable domain (missing parts from reference TRBV28 and TRBJ1-5): DVKVTQSSRYLVKRTGEKVFLECVQDMDHENMFWYRQDPGLGLRLIYFSYDVKMKEKGDIPEGYSVSREKKERFSLILESASTNQTSMYLCATLFQPQHFGDGTRLSIL.

This clonotype was seen only once. This chain connects TRBV19 to TRBJ2-2; D might be TRBD2 (6 bases). The CDR3 runs 14 residues. CDR1 and CDR2 from the germline V gene are LNHDA and SQIVND (reference sequence). Between the trimmed V and J ends, which lost 7 bases and 1 base, there was a span of 10 bases. The CDR3 region has the DNA TGTGCCAGTACCGGGACTCTGAACACCGGGGAGCTGTTTTTT. Its translation: CASTGTLNTGELFF.

The chain recombines TRBV6-1 with TRBJ1-5; tentatively, D is TRBD1 (6 bases). Trimming shortened V by 10 bases and J by 4 bases, and 17 bases separated the two germline ends. CDR3 length: 14 residues. Germline CDR1 is MNHNS and CDR2 is SASEGT. Written as DNA, the CDR3 is TGTGCCACCGTTTTAGGGACAAGTAATCAGCCCCAGCATTTT. Translated, it gives CATVLGTSNQPQHF.